This is a list of T cell receptor beta chains from one sample in a study of beta chain features in type 1 diabetes. Assay: immunoSEQ multiplex PCR; the TCRdb copy retains only in-frame clones and omits some. Of about 340,000 clones listed, less than 9.5% are singletons. The specimen was central memory CD4+ T cells from blood. These TCRs come from a woman under 30 in good health. CDR3s include the opening cysteine and the closing phenylalanine or tryptophan. The order of the fields is V gene, J gene, clone size, D gene, CDR3 protein, CDR3 DNA. The D gene is left open where the match is weak. The listing skips clone size in some rows; elsewhere it reads once, few, many or a size class.

v_call: TRBV14
j_call: TRBJ2-5
clone_size: few
d_call: NA
cdr3_aa: CASSQDSARGYQETQYF
cdr3_nt: TGTGCCAGCAGCCAAGATTCAGCACGAGGGTACCAAGAGACCCAGTACTTC

v_call: TRBV28
j_call: TRBJ2-1
clone_size: few
d_call: NA
cdr3_aa: CASSLGWSEQFF
cdr3_nt: TGTGCCAGCAGTCTCGGATGGAGTGAGCAGTTCTTC

v_call: TRBV25-1
j_call: TRBJ1-1
clone_size: many
d_call: NA
cdr3_aa: CASSGANKNTEAFF
cdr3_nt: TGTGCCAGCAGTGGGGCCAATAAGAACACTGAAGCTTTCTTT

v_call: TRBV4-1
j_call: TRBJ1-5
clone_size: few
d_call: NA
cdr3_aa: CASSQEAGNQPQHF
cdr3_nt: TGCGCCAGCAGCCAAGAGGCGGGCAATCAGCCCCAGCATTTT

v_call: TRBV7-2
j_call: TRBJ1-1
clone_size: NA
d_call: NA
cdr3_aa: CASSLAQNTEAFF
cdr3_nt: TGTGCCAGCAGCTTAGCCCAGAACACTGAAGCTTTCTTT

v_call: TRBV18
j_call: TRBJ2-1
clone_size: NA
d_call: NA
cdr3_aa: CASSPAGRAAYNEQFF
cdr3_nt: TGTGCCAGCTCACCGGCTGGGCGGGCCGCCTACAATGAGCAGTTCTTC

v_call: TRBV7-2
j_call: TRBJ2-7
clone_size: NA
d_call: NA
cdr3_aa: CASSPRGAGAGGAYEQYF
cdr3_nt: TGTGCCAGCAGCCCCCGGGGGGCGGGGGCAGGGGGCGCGTACGAGCAGTACTTC

v_call: TRBV19
j_call: TRBJ2-1
clone_size: few
d_call: TRBD2
cdr3_aa: CASSRLSSGGAKEQFF
cdr3_nt: TGTGCCAGTAGTAGACTTTCTAGCGGAGGGGCCAAGGAGCAGTTCTTC

v_call: TRBV5-1
j_call: TRBJ1-1
clone_size: NA
d_call: NA
cdr3_aa: CASSLSPGARREAFF
cdr3_nt: TGCGCCAGCAGCTTGAGCCCAGGCGCCCGCCGTGAAGCTTTCTTT

v_call: TRBV2
j_call: TRBJ2-7
clone_size: NA
d_call: NA
cdr3_aa: CASSFTDYEQYF
cdr3_nt: TGTGCCAGCAGTTTTACCGACTACGAGCAGTACTTC

v_call: TRBV11-2
j_call: TRBJ2-5
clone_size: many
d_call: NA
cdr3_aa: CASRQESETQYF
cdr3_nt: TGTGCCAGCAGACAAGAATCAGAGACCCAGTACTTC

v_call: TRBV7-9
j_call: TRBJ2-5
clone_size: NA
d_call: TRBD2
cdr3_aa: CASSHGLAAEGETQYF
cdr3_nt: TGTGCCAGCAGCCATGGACTAGCGGCGGAGGGAGAGACCCAGTACTTC

v_call: TRBV18
j_call: TRBJ1-2
clone_size: few
d_call: NA
cdr3_aa: CASSPTGRRNYGYTF
cdr3_nt: TGTGCCAGCTCACCGACGGGGCGCCGGAACTATGGCTACACCTTC

v_call: TRBV27
j_call: TRBJ1-1
clone_size: NA
d_call: NA
cdr3_aa: CASRSTSLTFF
cdr3_nt: TGTGCCAGCAGGTCAACATCACTAACTTTCTTT